A selection of T cell receptor beta chains follows, all from one sample in a study of human T cells and chemical hapten exposure. Each CDR3 protein is one row after TCRdb ran MiXCR on the RACE reads. The sample has 350,000 to 400,000 distinct CDR3 sequences; 4.5% to 5.5% are singletons. The material was whole blood, obtained in connection with sensitization to the hapten diphenylcyclopropenone (DPC). The receptors come from a woman aged 45 to 65 with alopecia areata. Some clones in this sample may be carry-over from other donors' samples. Both conserved end residues are trimmed from each CDR3. The order of the fields is V gene, J gene, CDR3 protein.

TRBV13	TRBJ2-7	ASSSGGSAYEQY
TRBV12-3/TRBV12-4	TRBJ2-6	ASSPQRANSGANVLT
TRBV20-1	TRBJ1-5	SAFGQGAYSNQPQH
TRBV28	TRBJ1-5	ATNPTGGSNQPQH
TRBV3-1	TRBJ2-7	ASSHAGTGLQEQY
TRBV5-1	TRBJ2-5	ASSLHGLQETQY
TRBV11-2	TRBJ2-1	ASSLGLAGASYNEQF
TRBV6-2/TRBV6-3	TRBJ2-7	ASSYGTSGQFYEQY
TRBV28	TRBJ2-3	ASRPPGLFTDTQY
TRBV2	TRBJ2-7	ASKGRTGSSYEQY
TRBV12-3/TRBV12-4	TRBJ2-2	ASSKGQTNTGELF
TRBV20-1	TRBJ1-6	SARMVTSGYSPLH
TRBV28	TRBJ2-5	ASSLSGGGQETQY
TRBV12-3/TRBV12-4	TRBJ1-6	ASSPGQGASLH
TRBV9	TRBJ1-1	ASSVRGLNTEAF
TRBV29-1	TRBJ2-1	SVAGTGESSYNEQF